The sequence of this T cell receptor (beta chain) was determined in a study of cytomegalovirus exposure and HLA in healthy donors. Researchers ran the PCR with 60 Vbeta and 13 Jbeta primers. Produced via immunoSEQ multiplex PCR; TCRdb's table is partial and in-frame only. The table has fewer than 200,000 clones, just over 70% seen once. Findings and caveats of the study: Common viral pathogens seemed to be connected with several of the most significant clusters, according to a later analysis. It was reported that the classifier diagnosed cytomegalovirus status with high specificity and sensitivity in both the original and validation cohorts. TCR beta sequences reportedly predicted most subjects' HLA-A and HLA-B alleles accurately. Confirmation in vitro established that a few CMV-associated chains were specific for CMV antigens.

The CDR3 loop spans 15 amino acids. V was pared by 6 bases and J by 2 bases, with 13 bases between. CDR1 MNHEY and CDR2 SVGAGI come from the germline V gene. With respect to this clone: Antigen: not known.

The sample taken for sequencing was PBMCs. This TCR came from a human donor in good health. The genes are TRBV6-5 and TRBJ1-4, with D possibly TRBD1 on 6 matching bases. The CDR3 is CASRPPTGTNEKLFF. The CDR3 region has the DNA TGTGCCAGCAGGCCGCCCACAGGGACTAATGAAAAACTGTTTTTT.